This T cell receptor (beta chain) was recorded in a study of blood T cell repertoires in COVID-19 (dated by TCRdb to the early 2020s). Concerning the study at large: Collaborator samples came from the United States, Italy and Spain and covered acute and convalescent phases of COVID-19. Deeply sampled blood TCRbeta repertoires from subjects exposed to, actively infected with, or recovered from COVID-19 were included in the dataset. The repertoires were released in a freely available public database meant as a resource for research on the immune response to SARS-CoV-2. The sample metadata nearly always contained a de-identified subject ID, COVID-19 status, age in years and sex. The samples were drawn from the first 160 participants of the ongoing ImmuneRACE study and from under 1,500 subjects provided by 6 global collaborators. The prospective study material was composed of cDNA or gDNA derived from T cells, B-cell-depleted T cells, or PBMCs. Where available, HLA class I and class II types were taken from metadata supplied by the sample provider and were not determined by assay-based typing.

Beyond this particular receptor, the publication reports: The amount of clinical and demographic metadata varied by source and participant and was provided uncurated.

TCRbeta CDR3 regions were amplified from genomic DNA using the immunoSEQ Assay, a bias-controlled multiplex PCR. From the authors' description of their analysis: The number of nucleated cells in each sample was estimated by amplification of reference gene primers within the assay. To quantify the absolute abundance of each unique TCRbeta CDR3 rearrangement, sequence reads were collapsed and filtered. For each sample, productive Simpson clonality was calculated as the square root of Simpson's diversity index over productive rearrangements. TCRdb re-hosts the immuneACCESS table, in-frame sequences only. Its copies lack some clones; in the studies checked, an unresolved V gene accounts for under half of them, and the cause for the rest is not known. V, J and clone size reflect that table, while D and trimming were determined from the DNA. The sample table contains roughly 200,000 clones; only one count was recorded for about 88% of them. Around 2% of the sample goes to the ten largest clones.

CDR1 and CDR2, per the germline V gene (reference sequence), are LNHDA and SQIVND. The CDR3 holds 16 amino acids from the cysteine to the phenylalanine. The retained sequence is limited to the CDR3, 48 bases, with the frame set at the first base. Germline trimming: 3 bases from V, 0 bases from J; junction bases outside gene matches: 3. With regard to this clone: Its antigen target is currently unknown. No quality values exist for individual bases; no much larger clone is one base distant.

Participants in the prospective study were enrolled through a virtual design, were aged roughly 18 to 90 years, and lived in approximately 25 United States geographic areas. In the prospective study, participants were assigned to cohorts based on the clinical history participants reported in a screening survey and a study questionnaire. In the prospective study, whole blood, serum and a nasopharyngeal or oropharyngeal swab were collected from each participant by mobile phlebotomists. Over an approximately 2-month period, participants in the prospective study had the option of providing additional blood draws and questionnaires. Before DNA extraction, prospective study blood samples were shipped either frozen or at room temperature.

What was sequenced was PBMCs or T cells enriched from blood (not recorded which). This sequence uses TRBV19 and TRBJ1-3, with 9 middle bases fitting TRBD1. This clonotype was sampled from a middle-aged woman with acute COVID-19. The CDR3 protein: CASSIGQGSSGNTIYF. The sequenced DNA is TGTGCCAGTAGTATCGGACAGGGGAGCTCTGGAAACACCATATATTTT.